The rows below give T cell receptor beta chains drawn from one sample of a study of shared clonotypes between healthy human individuals. Only in-frame clones appear in the TCRdb table, and some are missing; sequencing was by immunoSEQ multiplex PCR. The sample holds around 700,000 clones; roughly 73% are singletons and the top ten take around 1.8%. The sequenced material came from memory CD4+ T cells sorted from blood. The origin of the receptors is a woman aged 25 to 39 in good health. Each CDR3 is given with its conserved first and last residue. Each record gives: J gene, V gene, clone size, D gene, CDR3 protein, CDR3 DNA. A D gene is named only where the DNA matches it firmly. Not every row has a clone size; where given, it reads once, few, many or a size class.

>TRBJ2-7|TRBV6-1|.|TRBD2
CASSELRGGGEQYF
TGTGCCAGCAGTGAACTCCGGGGCGGGGGAGAGCAGTACTTC
>TRBJ2-7|TRBV2|.|.
CASSEFSYEQYF
TGTGCCAGCAGTGAGTTCTCCTACGAGCAGTACTTC
>TRBJ2-5|TRBV7-9|.|.
CASTALGTVETQYF
TGTGCCAGCACCGCCCTGGGGACGGTGGAGACCCAGTACTTC
>TRBJ2-7|TRBV27|.|.
CASSRRDGVDEQYF
TGTGCCAGCAGTCGGCGGGACGGCGTCGACGAGCAGTACTTC
>TRBJ1-2|TRBV13|many|TRBD1
CASSHRRLGQGSRDYGYTF
TGTGCCAGCAGCCATCGGCGGTTGGGACAGGGCTCCCGGGACTATGGCTACACCTTC
>TRBJ2-2|TRBV5-1|.|TRBD2
CASNGLAGDTGELFF
TGCGCCAGCAATGGACTAGCGGGAGACACCGGGGAGCTGTTTTTT
>TRBJ2-1|TRBV15|.|TRBD2
CATSRGSGNLPGDEQFF
TGTGCCACCAGCAGAGGTAGCGGGAACCTTCCTGGGGATGAGCAGTTCTTC
>TRBJ1-5|TRBV28|.|.
CASSFGPEAQHF
TGTGCCAGCAGTTTTGGACCCGAGGCCCAGCATTTT
>TRBJ2-5|TRBV5-1|.|TRBD2
CASSSKAPGLAGGETQYF
TGCGCCAGCAGCTCGAAAGCCCCCGGACTAGCGGGAGGAGAGACCCAGTACTTC
>TRBJ2-1|TRBV5-4|.|.
CASSTPGNRREQFF
TGTGCCAGCAGCACCCCTGGGAACAGACGGGAGCAGTTCTTC
>TRBJ1-1|TRBV2|.|TRBD1
CASSLRTEGAAFF
TGTGCCAGCAGCTTAAGGACTGAGGGGGCAGCTTTCTTT
>TRBJ1-2|TRBV19|.|TRBD1
CASSMFGQGLYGYTF
TGTGCCAGTAGTATGTTCGGACAGGGCCTCTATGGCTACACCTTC
>TRBJ2-2|TRBV18|.|TRBD2
CASSPLAGGLWTGELFF
TGTGCCAGCTCCCCACTAGCGGGAGGATTGTGGACCGGGGAGCTGTTTTTT
>TRBJ2-7|TRBV27|.|TRBD2
CASSLRPPGLANHEQYF
TGTGCCAGCAGTTTACGTCCACCGGGACTAGCAAATCACGAGCAGTACTTC
>TRBJ1-5|TRBV6-5|.|TRBD1
CASSRDRGQPQHF
TGTGCCAGCAGCCGGGACAGGGGTCAGCCCCAGCATTTT
>TRBJ2-7|TRBV2|few|.
CASSELLEEGEQYF
TGTGCCAGCAGTGAACTCTTAGAAGAGGGGGAGCAGTACTTC
>TRBJ1-5|TRBV6-5|.|.
CASSAPGGNQPQHF
TGTGCCAGCTCCGCCCCAGGGGGCAATCAGCCCCAGCATTTT
>TRBJ1-5|TRBV2|.|.
CASSESNQPQHF
TGTGCCAGCAGTGAAAGCAACCAGCCCCAGCATTTT
>TRBJ1-5|TRBV15|.|.
CATSRASLRRGGLLQPQHF
TGTGCCACCAGCAGAGCTAGCCTCCGGCGGGGTGGGCTTTTACAGCCCCAGCATTTT
>TRBJ2-3|TRBV13|.|.
CASSHRPEVDTQYF
TGTGCCAGCAGCCACCGACCAGAGGTAGATACGCAGTATTTT
>TRBJ2-1|TRBV27|few|TRBD1
CATSTGTGLQEQFF
TGTGCCACATCTACCGGGACAGGACTCCAGGAGCAGTTCTTC
>TRBJ2-4|TRBV28|few|TRBD2
CASSFGRWGGKNIQYF
TGTGCCAGCAGTTTTGGGAGGTGGGGGGGCAAAAACATTCAGTACTTC
>TRBJ2-7|TRBV14|.|.
CASSQGRAVNYAYEQYF
TGTGCCAGCAGCCAAGGTCGAGCAGTCAACTACGCCTACGAGCAGTACTTC
>TRBJ1-4|TRBV6-5|.|.
CASSYQTGREKLFF
TGTGCCAGCAGTTACCAGACGGGACGGGAAAAACTGTTTTTT
>TRBJ2-4|TRBV19|.|.
CASSIQGSKNIQYF
TGTGCCAGTAGTATTCAGGGGTCCAAAAACATTCAGTACTTC
>TRBJ2-1|TRBV19|.|.
CASSISHYHNEQFF
TGTGCCAGTAGTATATCGCATTACCACAATGAGCAGTTCTTC
>TRBJ1-4|TRBV7-2|.|.
CASSLVRGPNEKLFF
TGTGCCAGCAGCTTAGTCCGGGGGCCAAATGAAAAACTGTTTTTT
>TRBJ2-1|TRBV5-1|.|TRBD2
CASSPPGGRTTNEQFF
TGCGCCAGCAGCCCCCCCGGCGGGAGGACCACCAATGAGCAGTTCTTC
>TRBJ2-3|TRBV6-5|once|.
CASSYSTREADTQYF
TGTGCCAGCAGTTACTCGACTAGGGAAGCAGATACGCAGTATTTT
>TRBJ2-7|TRBV11-3|.|.
CASSPGGQASYEQYF
TGTGCCAGCAGCCCGGGGGGACAGGCCTCCTACGAGCAGTACTTC
>TRBJ1-5|TRBV6-5|.|.
CASRLAGDQPQHF
TGTGCCAGCAGACTCGCAGGGGATCAGCCCCAGCATTTT
>TRBJ1-4|TRBV19|.|TRBD1
CASSRDRDVEKLFF
TGTGCCAGTAGCAGGGACAGGGATGTTGAAAAACTGTTTTTT
>TRBJ1-1|TRBV15|.|TRBD1
CATTRGDRNTEAFF
TGTGCCACCACCAGAGGGGACAGGAACACTGAAGCTTTCTTT
>TRBJ2-7|TRBV28|.|.
CASSFDLVTYEQYF
TGTGCCAGCAGTTTCGATCTAGTAACCTACGAGCAGTACTTC
>TRBJ2-7|TRBV11-2|.|.
CASSTGTAVHEQYF
TGTGCCAGCAGCACCGGGACTGCCGTCCACGAGCAGTACTTC
>TRBJ2-2|TRBV2|.|.
CASSITGPGELFF
TGTGCCAGCAGTATAACAGGGCCCGGGGAGCTGTTTTTT
>TRBJ1-4|TRBV5-1|.|.
CASSPQAATNEKLFF
TGCGCCAGCAGCCCCCAAGCGGCAACTAATGAAAAACTGTTTTTT
>TRBJ2-5|TRBV28|.|.
CASSQPVSETQYF
TGTGCCAGCAGTCAGCCCGTATCGGAGACCCAGTACTTC
>TRBJ1-4|TRBV4-2|.|.
CASSQQGGALEKLFF
TGTGCCAGCAGCCAACAAGGAGGGGCCCTTGAAAAACTGTTTTTT
>TRBJ2-5|TRBV5-1|.|TRBD2
CASSLSAGVGETQYF
TGCGCCAGCAGCTTGTCTGCGGGGGTGGGAGAGACCCAGTACTTC
>TRBJ2-1|TRBV28|once|.
CASSPHWGRSSYNEQFF
TGTGCCAGCAGTCCCCATTGGGGGAGGAGCTCCTACAATGAGCAGTTCTTC
>TRBJ2-7|TRBV2|.|TRBD2
CASRELAGEGEQYF
TGTGCCAGCAGGGAACTAGCGGGTGAGGGCGAGCAGTACTTC
>TRBJ2-1|TRBV5-1|few|.
CASSTDGRDEQFF
TGCGCCAGCAGCACGGACGGTAGGGATGAGCAGTTCTTC
>TRBJ1-1|TRBV6-1|few|TRBD1
CASMIQGATEAFF
TGTGCCAGCATGATACAGGGGGCCACTGAAGCTTTCTTT
>TRBJ1-5|TRBV5-4|.|.
CASSLAGSGQPQHF
TGTGCCAGCAGCTTGGCCGGGTCGGGTCAGCCCCAGCATTTT
>TRBJ1-1|TRBV25-1|once|.
CASRRVWNTEAFF
TGTGCCAGCAGAAGGGTGTGGAACACTGAAGCTTTCTTT
>TRBJ1-5|TRBV15|once|TRBD1
CATSRGQGEYQPQHF
TGTGCCACCAGCAGGGGACAGGGGGAATATCAGCCCCAGCATTTT
>TRBJ2-1|TRBV25-1|many|.
CASSVHNEQFF
TGTGCCAGCAGTGTACACAATGAGCAGTTCTTC